The entry below gives a single TCR beta chain sequence along with its context. Its antigen specificity is not known. Within one base of it there is no much larger clone, and no base qualities were kept. After removal of 9 bases from V and 4 bases from J, the junction retains 6 bases not matched to a gene. From a lookup of the germline V gene, CDR1 and CDR2 are LGHNT and FRNRAP. Spanning cysteine to phenylalanine, the CDR3 consists of 14 amino acids. The retained sequence is limited to the CDR3, 42 bases, with the frame set at the first base. TCRbeta CDR3 regions were amplified from genomic DNA using the immunoSEQ Assay, a bias-controlled multiplex PCR. The source study handled its data this way. The number of nucleated cells in each sample was estimated from the amplification of reference gene primers within the assay. To quantify the absolute abundance of each unique TCRbeta CDR3 rearrangement, sequence reads were collapsed and filtered. For each sample, productive Simpson clonality was calculated by taking the square root of Simpson's diversity index across productive rearrangements. TCRdb obtained this table from immuneACCESS and retained in-frame rearrangements with V and J assigned. These tables miss some clones; where compared with another copy, unresolved V genes account for less than half of the shortfall, and the remainder is unexplained. The DNA gave D and trimming, while V, J and clone size come from that table. The sample table shows about 130,000 clones, and around 85% are seen once. Roughly 4% of the sample lies in the top ten.

This specimen belongs to a study of blood T cell repertoires in COVID-19 (dated by TCRdb to the early 2020s). About the study as a whole: Collaborator samples came from the United States, Italy and Spain and covered acute and convalescent phases of COVID-19. The sample metadata nearly always contained a de-identified subject ID, COVID-19 status, age in years and sex. Samples were obtained from the ongoing ImmuneRACE study (first 160 participants) and from approximately 1,200 subjects provided by 6 global collaborators. The repertoires were made available in a free public database intended to serve as a resource for research on the immune response to SARS-CoV-2. The material from the prospective study consisted of cDNA or gDNA derived from T cells, B-cell-depleted T cells, or PBMCs. Where available, HLA class I and class II types were taken from metadata supplied by the sample provider and were not determined by assay-based typing. Deeply sampled blood TCRbeta repertoires from subjects exposed to, actively infected with, or recovered from COVID-19 were included in the dataset. What the authors observed across the whole study: The quantity of clinical and demographic metadata differed by source and by participant and was supplied without curation.

Each collaborating institution followed its own protocols to collect whole blood in K2EDTA tubes. Collaborator samples were shipped for TCRbeta analysis as frozen whole blood, isolated PBMCs, or DNA extracted from either sample type. This clonotype was sampled from a human donor in a cohort sampled during active COVID-19. Here the chain combines TRBV12-5 and TRBJ2-3; TRBD2 matches 11 bases in the middle. The material sequenced was peripheral blood. The CDR3 has the sequence CASFSGRAADTQYF. The bases read TGTGCTAGCTTTAGCGGGAGGGCCGCAGATACGCAGTATTTT.